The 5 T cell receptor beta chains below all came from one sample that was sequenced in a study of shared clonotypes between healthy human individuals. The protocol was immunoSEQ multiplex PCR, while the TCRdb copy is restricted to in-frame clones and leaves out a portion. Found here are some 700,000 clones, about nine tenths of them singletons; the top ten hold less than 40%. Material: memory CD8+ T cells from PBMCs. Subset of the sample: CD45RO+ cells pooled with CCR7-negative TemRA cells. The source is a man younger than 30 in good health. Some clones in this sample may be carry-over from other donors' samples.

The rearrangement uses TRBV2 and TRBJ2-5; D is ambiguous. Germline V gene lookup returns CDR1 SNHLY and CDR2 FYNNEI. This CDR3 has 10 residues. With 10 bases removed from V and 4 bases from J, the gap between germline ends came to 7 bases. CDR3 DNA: TGTGCCAACAAACTAGAGACCCAGTACTTC. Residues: CANKLETQYF.

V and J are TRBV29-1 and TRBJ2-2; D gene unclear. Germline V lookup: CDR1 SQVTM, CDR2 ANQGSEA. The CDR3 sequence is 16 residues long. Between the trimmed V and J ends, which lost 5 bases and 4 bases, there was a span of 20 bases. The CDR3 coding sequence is TGCAGCGTTTTTCTTGGGTCCAAACCCCCCACCGGGGAGCTGTTTTTT. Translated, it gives CSVFLGSKPPTGELFF.

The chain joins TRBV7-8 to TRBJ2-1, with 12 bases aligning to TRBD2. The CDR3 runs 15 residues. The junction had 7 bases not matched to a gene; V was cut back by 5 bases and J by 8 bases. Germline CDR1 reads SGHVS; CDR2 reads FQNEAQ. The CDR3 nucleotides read TGTGCCAGCAGCGATGGACTAGCGGGAACTCATGAGCAGTTCTTC. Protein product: CASSDGLAGTHEQFF.

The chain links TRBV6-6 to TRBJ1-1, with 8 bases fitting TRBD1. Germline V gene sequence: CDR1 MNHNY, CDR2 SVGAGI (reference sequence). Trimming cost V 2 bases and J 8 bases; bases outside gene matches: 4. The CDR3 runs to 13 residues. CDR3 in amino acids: CASSYGQGFEAFF. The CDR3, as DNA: TGTGCCAGCAGTTACGGACAGGGTTTCGAAGCTTTCTTT.

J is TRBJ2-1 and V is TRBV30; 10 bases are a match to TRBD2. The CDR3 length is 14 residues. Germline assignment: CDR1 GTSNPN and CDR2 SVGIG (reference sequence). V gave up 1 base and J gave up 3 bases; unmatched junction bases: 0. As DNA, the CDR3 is TGTGCCTGGAGTGCTAGCGGGGGCTACAATGAGCAGTTCTTC. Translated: CAWSASGGYNEQFF.